This TCR beta chain was obtained from a study of blood T cell repertoires in COVID-19. About the research overall: Both acute and convalescent COVID-19 samples were obtained from the United States, Italy and Spain. PBMCs, B-cell-depleted T cells, or T cells provided the cDNA or gDNA that made up the material.

It was during active infection that Seattle patients were enrolled and then longitudinally followed. The CDR3 covers 15 residues. Germline trimming cut 5 bases from V and 1 base from J; bases unmatched to any gene: 5. Per the germline V gene, CDR1 is SNHLY and CDR2 is FYNNEI. Authors' processing steps: Scientists estimated how many nucleated cells there were by amplifying reference gene primers. Clones were sequenced by immunoSEQ multiplex PCR, and TCRdb holds only the in-frame ones, with some missing. The V and J calls and clone size are taken from that table; D and trimming were inferred from the DNA. Of 400,000 to 450,000 clones in the sample, 80% to 90% were seen once.

This TCR was recovered from a man aged 18-30 years with COVID-19, enrolled during active disease. The chain has TRBV2 and TRBJ2-1, with 7 bases lining up with TRBD2. The sample taken for sequencing was peripheral blood. CDR3 in DNA: TGTGCCAGCAGTATGTGGACTAGTTCCTACAATGAGCAGTTCTTC. Protein product: CASSMWTSSYNEQFF.